This is a list of T cell receptor beta chains from one sample in a study of blood T cell repertoires in COVID-19. Assay used: immunoSEQ multiplex PCR; TCRdb lists only in-frame clones, some missing. In the table there are tens of thousands of clones, approximately 90% of which are singletons. The sequencing input was peripheral blood. The receptors were gathered from a woman over 75 with acute or convalescent COVID-19. The CDR3 runs from the conserved cysteine through the conserved F or W. The order of the fields is J gene, D gene, V gene, clone size, CDR3 protein, CDR3 DNA. A D gene is named only where the DNA matches it firmly. The size of a clone is reported for some rows only, either as once, few or many, or as a class for expanded clones.

TRBJ2-3 TRBD2 TRBV10-3 - CAIDSGGSPDTQYF TGTGCCATCGATAGCGGGGGGTCTCCGGATACGCAGTATTTT
TRBJ1-4 - TRBV19 - CASFMGGTNEKLFF TGTGCCAGCTTTATGGGAGGAACTAATGAAAAACTGTTTTTT
TRBJ1-3 - TRBV7-2 - CASSTGASGNTIYF TGTGCCAGCAGCACAGGAGCCTCTGGAAACACCATATATTTT
TRBJ2-5 - TRBV7-9 once CASSLATAISLQETQYF TGTGCCAGCAGCTTAGCCACAGCTATCAGCCTTCAAGAGACCCAGTACTTC
TRBJ2-7 TRBD1 TRBV6-2/TRBV6-3 - CASSYGGTEKAYEQYF TGTGCCAGCAGTTACGGTGGGACAGAGAAAGCCTACGAGCAGTACTTC
TRBJ1-1 TRBD1 TRBV5-1 - CASSLGSGGSAEAFF TGCGCCAGCAGCTTGGGATCAGGGGGGAGTGCTGAAGCTTTCTTT
TRBJ1-2 - TRBV10-2 - CASSDPGSNYGYTF TGCGCCAGCAGTGACCCAGGCTCTAACTATGGCTACACCTTC
TRBJ2-1 TRBD2 TRBV10-3 - CAISGDYSYNEQFF TGTGCCATCAGTGGGGACTATTCCTACAATGAGCAGTTCTTC
TRBJ2-7 TRBD1 TRBV6-6 once CASSYLQGAGEQYF TGTGCCAGCAGTTACTTACAGGGGGCAGGCGAGCAGTACTTC
TRBJ1-6 TRBD1 TRBV28 few CASSQGQGNSPLHF TGTGCCAGCAGTCAGGGACAGGGTAATTCACCCCTCCACTTT
TRBJ2-5 - TRBV9 - CASSMGQESETQYF TGTGCCAGCAGCATGGGACAAGAGAGTGAGACCCAGTACTTC
TRBJ2-1 TRBD1 TRBV3-1/TRBV3-2 - CASTWTGQPYNEQFF TGTGCCAGCACGTGGACAGGGCAGCCCTACAATGAGCAGTTCTTC
TRBJ1-1 - TRBV7-3 - CASSLSTRGTEAFF TGTGCCAGCAGCTTAAGTACCAGGGGAACTGAAGCTTTCTTT
TRBJ1-1 TRBD1 TRBV2 - CASVPIQGEAEAFF TGTGCCAGCGTCCCGATACAGGGGGAGGCTGAAGCTTTCTTT
TRBJ2-7 TRBD2 TRBV28 - CASQTSGVSYEQYF TGTGCCAGCCAGACTAGCGGGGTCTCCTACGAGCAGTACTTC
TRBJ1-5 TRBD1 TRBV6-2/TRBV6-3 - CASSYGTGNQPQHF TGTGCCAGCAGTTACGGGACAGGCAATCAGCCCCAGCATTTT
TRBJ1-1 TRBD1 TRBV19 - CASSIQGAVYTEAFF TGTGCCAGTAGTATACAGGGGGCTGTGTACACTGAAGCTTTCTTT
TRBJ2-7 TRBD1 TRBV4-2 - CASSIQQGAGNEQYF TGTGCCAGCAGCATTCAGCAGGGGGCAGGCAACGAGCAGTACTTC
TRBJ2-7 TRBD1 TRBV18 - CASSSAGTGPYEQYF TGTGCCAGCTCATCAGCCGGGACAGGGCCTTACGAGCAGTACTTC
TRBJ2-1 TRBD2 TRBV13 - CASSLEGGRGYNEQFF TGTGCCAGCAGCTTAGAGGGCGGGAGGGGTTACAATGAGCAGTTCTTC
TRBJ2-7 TRBD1 TRBV4-3 - CASSQEHFSGQQYEQYF TGCGCCAGCAGCCAAGAACACTTCTCGGGACAGCAATACGAGCAGTACTTC
TRBJ2-1 TRBD2 TRBV9 - CASSVLAGGPGEQFF TGTGCCAGCAGCGTACTAGCGGGGGGGCCAGGGGAGCAGTTCTTC
TRBJ1-6 - TRBV6-5 - CASTPSGSPAPLHF TGTGCCAGCACCCCATCAGGGTCCCCGGCACCCCTCCACTTT
TRBJ2-7 - TRBV2 few CASTLGLSSYEQYF TGTGCCAGCACCCTGGGACTCTCGTCCTACGAGCAGTACTTC
TRBJ2-7 TRBD2 TRBV5-1 - CASSFSSGNYEQYF TGCGCCAGCAGCTTTTCTAGCGGGAACTACGAGCAGTACTTC
TRBJ1-4 - TRBV12-3/TRBV12-4 - CASSLSEKLFF TGTGCCAGCAGTCTTAGTGAAAAACTGTTTTTT
TRBJ2-1 TRBD2 TRBV4-2 - CASSQDSSSGRTNEQFF TGTGCCAGCAGCCAAGATAGCAGCAGCGGGAGGACGAATGAGCAGTTCTTC
TRBJ2-1 TRBD1 TRBV20-1 - CSAGGTGLYNEQFF TGCAGTGCTGGTGGGACAGGGCTCTACAATGAGCAGTTCTTC
TRBJ2-1 - TRBV28 - CASTGLEETFVAYNEQFF TGTGCCAGCACCGGCTTGGAGGAGACTTTTGTAGCCTACAATGAGCAGTTCTTC
TRBJ2-5 TRBD2 TRBV7-8 - CASSLDGPLVVGLAGGQTQYF TGTGCCAGCAGCTTAGACGGCCCCCTTGTTGTAGGACTAGCGGGAGGACAGACCCAGTACTTC
TRBJ2-2 TRBD2 TRBV7-8 - CASSFRTSRAGELFF TGTGCCAGCAGCTTTCGGACTAGTCGGGCCGGGGAGCTGTTTTTT